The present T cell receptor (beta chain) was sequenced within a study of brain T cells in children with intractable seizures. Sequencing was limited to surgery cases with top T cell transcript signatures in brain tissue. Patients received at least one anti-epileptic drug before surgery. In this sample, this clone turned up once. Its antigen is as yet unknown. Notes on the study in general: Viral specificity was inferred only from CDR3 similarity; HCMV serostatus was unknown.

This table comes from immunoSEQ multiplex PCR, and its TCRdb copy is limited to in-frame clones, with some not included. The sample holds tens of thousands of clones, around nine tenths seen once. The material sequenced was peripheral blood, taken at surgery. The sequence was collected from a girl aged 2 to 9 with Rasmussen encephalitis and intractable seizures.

The CDR3 here is CASSGSDYGYTF. The CDR3 DNA sequence: TGTGCCAGCAGTGGGTCCGACTATGGCTACACCTTC. The rearrangement links TRBV27 to TRBJ1-2; no reliable D call. The CDR3 totals 12 residues. The germline gives CDR1 MNHEY, CDR2 SMNVEV (reference sequence). V was cut by 5 bases and J by 3 bases, with 7 bases left in between.